This TCR beta chain was sequenced for a study of brain T cells in children with intractable seizures. A remark on this clone: Its specificity is unknown.

Surgery cases with the highest brain T cell transcript signatures were chosen for sequencing. Study-wide results and caveats: Clones missing pre-surgery may reflect undersampling of that blood sample.

The germline V and J ends were trimmed by 2 bases and 3 bases, with 8 bases remaining between them. The length of the CDR3 is 13 residues. TCRdb's table, derived via immunoSEQ multiplex PCR, lists solely in-frame clones and lacks some. The profile covers 110,000 or so clones, with approximately 94% appearing a single time and 3.8% taken by the ten largest. The chain couples TRBV12-3 or TRBV12-4 to TRBJ2-7; D is unclear. Source: peripheral blood, taken at surgery. The sequence derives from a boy in the first two years of life with hemimegalencephaly and intractable seizures. CDR3 sequence (DNA): TGTGCCAGCAGTTTATCTGGCAGCTACGAGCAGTACTTC. Translated, it gives CASSLSGSYEQYF.